Described below is a single T cell receptor (beta chain) sequence and its context. Antigen specificity is unknown. Some clones are missing from TCRdb's copy, which holds only in-frame ones; the method was immunoSEQ multiplex PCR. This sample has more than 500,000 clones; roughly 95% occur once, and the top ten carry 0.11%. The sample comes from a study of shared clonotypes between healthy human individuals. Study background: Three plates each covered CD4 naive and memory; CD8 naive two, CD8 memory one.

Regarding the study as a whole: Clonotype sharing across donors was expected to vary with sequencing depth.

Terminally differentiated effector memory CD45RA+ cells were excluded from the naive CD8 cells, which were CD45RO-negative and positively selected for CCR7. The germline V gene has CDR1 SSHAT and CDR2 FNYEAQ (reference sequence). The CDR3 totals 15 residues. The V and J ends lost 1 base and 0 bases respectively, with 10 bases between them. The chain uses TRBV7-7 and TRBJ2-7; D remains ambiguous. This receptor was taken from a woman aged 25 to 45 in good health. The sequencing input was naive CD8+ T cells sorted from blood. CDR3 nucleotides: TGTGCCAGCAGCTTAGGACGGTCGAGCTCCTACGAGCAGTACTTC. It encodes CASSLGRSSSYEQYF. The whole variable domain, remainder taken from reference TRBV7-7 and TRBJ2-7, is GAGVSQSPRYKVTKRGQDVTLRCDPISSHATLYWYQQALGQGPEFLTYFNYEAQPDKSGLPSDRFSAERPEGSISTLTIQRTEQRDSAMYRCASSLGRSSSYEQYFGPGTRLTVT.